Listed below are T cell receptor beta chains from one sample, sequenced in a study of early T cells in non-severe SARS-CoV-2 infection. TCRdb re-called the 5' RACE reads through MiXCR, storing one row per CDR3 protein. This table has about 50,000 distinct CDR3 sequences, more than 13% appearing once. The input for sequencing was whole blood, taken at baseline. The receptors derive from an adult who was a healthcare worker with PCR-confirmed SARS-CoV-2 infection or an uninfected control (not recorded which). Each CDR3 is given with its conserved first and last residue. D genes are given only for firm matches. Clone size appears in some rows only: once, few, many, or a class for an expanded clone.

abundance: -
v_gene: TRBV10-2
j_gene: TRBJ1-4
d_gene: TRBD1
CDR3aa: CASSSSGTGREKLFF
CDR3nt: TGCGCCAGCAGTAGTTCCGGGACAGGGAGGGAAAAACTGTTTTTT

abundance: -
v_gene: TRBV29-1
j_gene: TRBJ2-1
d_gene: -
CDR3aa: CSVDRFTYNEQFF
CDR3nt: TGCAGCGTCGACAGGTTTACCTACAATGAGCAGTTCTTC

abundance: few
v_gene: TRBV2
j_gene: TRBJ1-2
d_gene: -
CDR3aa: CASSEALGQGSGYTF
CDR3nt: TGTGCCAGCAGTGAAGCGCTTGGTCAGGGGTCTGGCTACACCTTC

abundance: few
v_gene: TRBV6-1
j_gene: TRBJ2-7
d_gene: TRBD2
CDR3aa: CASKLAGTYEQYF
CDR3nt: TGTGCCAGCAAGCTAGCGGGAACCTACGAGCAGTACTTC

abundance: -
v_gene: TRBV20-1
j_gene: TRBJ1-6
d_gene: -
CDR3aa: CSAALQSSYNSPLHF
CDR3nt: TGCAGTGCCGCCCTACAAAGCTCCTATAATTCACCCCTCCACTTT

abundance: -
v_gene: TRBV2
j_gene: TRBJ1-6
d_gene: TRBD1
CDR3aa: CASRWGQQNSPLHF
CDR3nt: TGTGCCAGCAGGTGGGGACAGCAGAATTCACCCCTCCACTTT

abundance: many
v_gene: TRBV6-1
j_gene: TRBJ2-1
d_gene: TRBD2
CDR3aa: CASSERPSGGTSEQFF
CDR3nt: TGTGCCAGCAGTGAACGCCCGAGCGGGGGTACTTCCGAGCAGTTCTTC

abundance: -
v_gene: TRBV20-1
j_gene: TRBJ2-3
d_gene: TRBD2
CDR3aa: CSARRPGQAGGSDSTDTQYF
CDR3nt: TGCAGTGCCCGCAGGCCAGGGCAGGCCGGGGGGAGCGATAGCACAGATACGCAGTATTTT

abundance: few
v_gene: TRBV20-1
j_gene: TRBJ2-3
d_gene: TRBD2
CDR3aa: CSARTSGRALNTQYF
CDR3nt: TGCAGTGCGAGGACTAGCGGGAGGGCCTTGAATACGCAGTATTTT

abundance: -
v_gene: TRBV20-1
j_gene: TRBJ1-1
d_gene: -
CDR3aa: CSATRGGTDTEAFF
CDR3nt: TGCAGTGCTACGAGGGGGGGAACCGACACTGAAGCTTTCTTT

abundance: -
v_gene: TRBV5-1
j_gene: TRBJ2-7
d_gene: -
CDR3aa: CASSGPSYEQYF
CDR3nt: TGCGCCAGCAGCGGGCCATCCTACGAGCAGTACTTC

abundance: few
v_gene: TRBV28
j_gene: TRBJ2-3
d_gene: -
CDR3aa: CASRRPPDTQYF
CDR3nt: TGTGCCAGCAGACGGCCTCCAGATACGCAGTATTTT

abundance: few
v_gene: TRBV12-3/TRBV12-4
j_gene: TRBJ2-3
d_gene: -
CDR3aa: CASSFLQSTDTQYF
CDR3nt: TGTGCCAGCAGTTTCTTACAGTCCACAGATACGCAGTATTTT

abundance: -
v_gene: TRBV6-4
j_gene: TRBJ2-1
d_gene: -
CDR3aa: CASSVGLTDEQFF
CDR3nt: TGTGCCAGTAGTGTTGGGCTCACCGATGAGCAGTTCTTC

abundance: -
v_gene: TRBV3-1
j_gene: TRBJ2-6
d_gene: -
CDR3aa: CASSLTWGSASGANVLTF
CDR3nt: TGTGCCAGCAGCCTCACGTGGGGGTCGGCCTCTGGGGCCAACGTCCTGACTTTC

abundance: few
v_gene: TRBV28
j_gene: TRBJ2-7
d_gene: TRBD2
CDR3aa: CASSLLAGVVVQYF
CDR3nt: TGTGCCAGCAGTTTATTAGCGGGAGTAGTTGTGCAGTACTTC

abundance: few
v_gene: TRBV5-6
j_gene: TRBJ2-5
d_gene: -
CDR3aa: CASSLGTVQETQYF
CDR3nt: TGTGCCAGCAGCTTGGGGACAGTCCAAGAGACCCAGTACTTC

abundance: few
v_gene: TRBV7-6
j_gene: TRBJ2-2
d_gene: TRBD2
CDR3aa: CASSFVAGTNTGELFF
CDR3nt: TGTGCCAGCAGCTTCGTAGCGGGAACGAACACCGGGGAGCTGTTTTTT

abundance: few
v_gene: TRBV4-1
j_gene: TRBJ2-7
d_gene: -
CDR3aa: CASSQTTGRSYEQYF
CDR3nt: TGCGCCAGCAGCCAGACCACGGGGCGCTCCTACGAGCAGTACTTC

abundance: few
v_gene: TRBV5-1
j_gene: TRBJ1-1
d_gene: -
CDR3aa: CASSSPPPAEAFF
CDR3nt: TGCGCCAGCAGCTCACCCCCCCCCGCTGAAGCTTTCTTT

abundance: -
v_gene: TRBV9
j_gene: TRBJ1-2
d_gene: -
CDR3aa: CASSVGETNYGYTF
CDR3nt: TGTGCCAGCAGCGTAGGGGAAACTAACTATGGCTACACCTTC

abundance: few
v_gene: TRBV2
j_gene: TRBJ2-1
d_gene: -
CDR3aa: CASSQRDEQFF
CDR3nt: TGTGCCAGCAGTCAGAGGGATGAGCAGTTCTTC

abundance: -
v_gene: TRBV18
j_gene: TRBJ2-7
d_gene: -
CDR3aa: CASSPPGLIYEQYF
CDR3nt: TGTGCCAGCTCACCACCGGGACTGATCTACGAGCAGTACTTC

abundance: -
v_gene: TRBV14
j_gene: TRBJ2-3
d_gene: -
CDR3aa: CASSQRGDTQYF
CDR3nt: TGTGCCAGCAGCCAGCGAGGAGATACGCAGTATTTT

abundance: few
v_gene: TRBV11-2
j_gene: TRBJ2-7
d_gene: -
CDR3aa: CASSLIPGSYEQYF
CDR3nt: TGTGCCAGCAGCTTAATCCCGGGATCCTACGAGCAGTACTTC

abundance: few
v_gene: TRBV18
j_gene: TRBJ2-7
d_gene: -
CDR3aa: CASSPPNRSPEQYF
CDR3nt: TGTGCCAGCTCACCACCGAACCGCTCTCCCGAGCAGTACTTC

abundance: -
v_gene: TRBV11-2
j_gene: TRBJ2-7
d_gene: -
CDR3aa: CASSPGQLGDYEQYF
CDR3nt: TGTGCCAGCAGCCCGGGACAATTGGGGGATTACGAGCAGTACTTC

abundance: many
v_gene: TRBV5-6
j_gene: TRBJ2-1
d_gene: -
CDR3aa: CASSYPLDQEGSYNEQFF
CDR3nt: TGTGCCAGCAGCTACCCACTGGACCAAGAGGGCTCCTACAATGAGCAGTTCTTC

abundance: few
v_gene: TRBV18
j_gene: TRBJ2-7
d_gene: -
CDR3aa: CASSRTESYEQYF
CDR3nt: TGTGCCAGCTCAAGGACAGAGTCGTACGAGCAGTACTTC

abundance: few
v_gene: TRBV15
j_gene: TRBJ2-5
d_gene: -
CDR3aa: CATSRGPGEETQYF
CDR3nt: TGTGCCACCAGCAGAGGTCCGGGGGAAGAGACCCAGTACTTC

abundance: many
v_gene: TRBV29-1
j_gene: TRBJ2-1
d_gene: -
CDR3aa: CSVEGMVREQFF
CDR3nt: TGCAGCGTTGAGGGCATGGTGCGGGAGCAGTTCTTC

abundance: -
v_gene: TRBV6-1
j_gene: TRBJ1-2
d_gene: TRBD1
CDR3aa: CASSEFNRGLGYTF
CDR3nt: TGTGCCAGCAGTGAATTCAACAGGGGGCTTGGCTACACCTTC

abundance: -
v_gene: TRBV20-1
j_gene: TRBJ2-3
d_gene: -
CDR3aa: CSASGLNSQYF
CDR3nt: TGCAGTGCTAGTGGACTAAATTCGCAGTATTTT

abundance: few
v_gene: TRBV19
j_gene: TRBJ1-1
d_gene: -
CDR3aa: CASSIGRDTEAFF
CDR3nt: TGTGCCAGTAGTATAGGCCGTGACACTGAAGCTTTCTTT

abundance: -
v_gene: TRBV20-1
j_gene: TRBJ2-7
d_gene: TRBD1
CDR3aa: CSAKGTGGEQYF
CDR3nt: TGCAGTGCCAAAGGGACAGGGGGCGAGCAGTACTTC

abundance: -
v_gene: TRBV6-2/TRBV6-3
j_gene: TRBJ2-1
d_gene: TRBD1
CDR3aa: CASSWNRGYNEQFF
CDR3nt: TGTGCCAGCAGTTGGAACAGGGGGTACAATGAGCAGTTCTTC

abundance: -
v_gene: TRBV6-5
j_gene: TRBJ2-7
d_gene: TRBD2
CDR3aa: CASSQTGTSVYEQYF
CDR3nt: TGTGCCAGCAGCCAGACCGGGACTAGCGTGTACGAGCAGTACTTC

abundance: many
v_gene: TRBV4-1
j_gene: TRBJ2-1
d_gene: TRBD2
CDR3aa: CASSQRERESNEQFF
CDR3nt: TGCGCCAGCAGCCAACGCGAGCGGGAGTCCAATGAGCAGTTCTTC

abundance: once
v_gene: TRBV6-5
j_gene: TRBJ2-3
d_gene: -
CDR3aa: CASSYRGSTDTQYF
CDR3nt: TGTGCCAGCAGTTACCGGGGTAGCACAGATACGCAGTATTTT

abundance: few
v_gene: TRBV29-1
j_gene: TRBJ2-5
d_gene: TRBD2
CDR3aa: CRVAGGPGETQYF
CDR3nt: TGCAGGGTAGCGGGAGGGCCGGGAGAGACCCAGTACTTC

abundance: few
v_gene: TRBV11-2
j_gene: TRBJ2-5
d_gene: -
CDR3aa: CASSGDRQETQYF
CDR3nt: TGTGCCAGCAGCGGGGACCGCCAGGAGACCCAGTACTTC

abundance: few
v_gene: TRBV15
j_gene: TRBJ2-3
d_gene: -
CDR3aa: CATSRDDNTDTQYF
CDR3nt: TGTGCCACCAGCAGAGATGACAACACAGATACGCAGTATTTT

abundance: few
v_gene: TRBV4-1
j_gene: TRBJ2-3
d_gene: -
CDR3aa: CASSHRDGTDTQYF
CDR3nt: TGCGCCAGCAGCCATCGGGATGGCACAGATACGCAGTATTTT

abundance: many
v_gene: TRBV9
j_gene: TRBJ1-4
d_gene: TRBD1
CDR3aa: CASSPTGGRATNEKLFF
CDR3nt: TGTGCCAGCAGCCCCACAGGGGGACGGGCAACTAATGAAAAACTGTTTTTT

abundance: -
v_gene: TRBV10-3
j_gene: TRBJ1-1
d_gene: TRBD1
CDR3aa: CAISELPGTGVTEAFF
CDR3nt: TGTGCCATCAGTGAGTTACCCGGGACAGGGGTCACTGAAGCTTTCTTT

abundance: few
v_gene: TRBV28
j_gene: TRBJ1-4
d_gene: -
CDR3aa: CASTSRGSGNEKLFF
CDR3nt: TGTGCCAGCACCTCTCGGGGTTCCGGTAATGAAAAACTGTTTTTT

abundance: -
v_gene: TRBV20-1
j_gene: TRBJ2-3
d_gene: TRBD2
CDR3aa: CSASAITGGPTDTQYF
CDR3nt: TGCAGTGCTAGTGCTATTACGGGGGGGCCCACAGATACGCAGTATTTT

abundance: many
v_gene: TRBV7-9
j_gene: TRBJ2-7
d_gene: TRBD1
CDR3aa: CASSLDRDRGYEQYF
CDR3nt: TGTGCCAGCAGCTTAGATCGGGACAGGGGTTACGAGCAGTACTTC

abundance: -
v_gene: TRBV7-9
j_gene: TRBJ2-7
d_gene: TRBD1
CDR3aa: CASSQDRGLEQYF
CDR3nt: TGTGCCAGCAGCCAAGACAGGGGGCTCGAGCAGTACTTC